The sample holds many counts of the clone carrying this T cell receptor (beta chain). TCRdb re-analysed the 5' RACE reads in MiXCR, keeping a single row per CDR3 protein. In the table there are 90,000 to 130,000 distinct CDR3 sequences, about an eighth of which are singletons. This sample is part of a study of early T cells in non-severe SARS-CoV-2 infection. This CDR3 spans 13 amino acids. The germline V gene encodes CDR1 WNHNN and CDR2 SYGVQD (reference sequence). V was pared by 4 bases and J by 6 bases, with 13 bases between. The TCR originated in an adult who was a healthcare worker with PCR-confirmed SARS-CoV-2 infection or an uninfected control (not recorded which). The chain couples TRBV10-1 to TRBJ2-7; the D gene is possibly TRBD1 (6 bases). The sequenced material came from whole blood. Here the CDR3 DNA reads TGCGCCAGCAGTGGGGGGACACGGCGCGAGCAGTACTTC. Translated: CASSGGTRREQYF.